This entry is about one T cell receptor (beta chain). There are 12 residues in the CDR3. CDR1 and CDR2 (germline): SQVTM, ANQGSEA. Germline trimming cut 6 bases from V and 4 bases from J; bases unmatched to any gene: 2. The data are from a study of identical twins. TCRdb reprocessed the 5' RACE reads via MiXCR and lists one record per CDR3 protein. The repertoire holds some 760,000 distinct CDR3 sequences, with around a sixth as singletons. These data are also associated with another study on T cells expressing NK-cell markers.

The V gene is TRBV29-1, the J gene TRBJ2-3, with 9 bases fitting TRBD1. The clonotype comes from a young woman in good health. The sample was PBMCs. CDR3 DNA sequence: TGCAGCGTGGGACAGGGTTCAGATACGCAGTATTTT. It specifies CSVGQGSDTQYF.